These T cell receptor beta chains were read from a single sample in a study of T-cell reconstitution after alpha-beta-depleted transplantation in children. In TCRdb, the PCR reads were re-called with MiXCR into one record per CDR3 protein. The repertoire holds around 580,000 distinct CDR3 sequences, over 20% seen once, with 30% to 40% in the top ten. The sequences come from PBMCs, collected before TCRalphabeta/CD19-depleted stem cell transplant. The receptors shown here come from a boy younger than two with Wiskott-Aldrich syndrome, due to receive a stem cell transplant. Both conserved end residues are part of each CDR3. Fields, in order: CDR3 protein, CDR3 DNA, clone size, J gene, D gene, V gene, CDR3 length. The D gene is left open where the match is weak. Size is stated for part of the rows, as once, few or many counts, or as a class when the clone is expanded.

CASAPGQGMGTEAFF	TGTGCCAGCGCTCCGGGACAGGGGATGGGCACTGAAGCTTTCTTT	few	TRBJ1-1	TRBD1	TRBV27	15
CASSPTTDVNYGYTF	TGTGCCAGCAGCCCCACTACCGACGTTAACTATGGCTACACCTTC	.	TRBJ1-2	.	TRBV7-9	15
CASSLDRWGGPGKLFF	TGTGCCAGCAGCTTAGATCGATGGGGGGGGCCTGGGAAACTGTTTTTT	few	TRBJ1-4	.	TRBV11-2	16
CASSLAGGPGWVYNEQFF	TGTGCCAGCAGCTTAGCGGGAGGGCCTGGCTGGGTTTACAATGAGCAGTTCTTC	few	TRBJ2-1	TRBD2	TRBV7-2	18
CASSSSVYNEQFF	TGCGCCAGCAGCTCTAGCGTCTACAATGAGCAGTTCTTC	few	TRBJ2-1	.	TRBV5-1	13
CASSSPGGAGETQYF	TGCGCCAGCAGCTCTCCAGGGGGCGCAGGGGAGACCCAGTACTTC	few	TRBJ2-5	TRBD1	TRBV5-1	15
CASSQTSVGFYNEQFF	TGTGCCAGCAGCCAAACTAGCGTGGGATTTTACAATGAGCAGTTCTTC	few	TRBJ2-1	TRBD2	TRBV3-1	16
CASSKGLASYNEQFF	TGCGCCAGCAGCAAGGGACTAGCGAGCTACAATGAGCAGTTCTTC	.	TRBJ2-1	TRBD2	TRBV5-1	15
CAIGRESEQFF	TGTGCCATCGGGCGGGAGTCTGAGCAGTTCTTC	few	TRBJ2-1	TRBD2	TRBV10-3	11
CSARVPGSGGGYTF	TGCAGTGCTAGAGTCCCCGGGTCAGGAGGGGGCTACACCTTC	few	TRBJ1-2	.	TRBV20-1	14
CSALERGEGNEKLFF	TGCAGTGCCTTGGAAAGGGGAGAGGGTAATGAAAAACTGTTTTTT	few	TRBJ1-4	.	TRBV20-1	15
CASRLDRGDEQYF	TGTGCCAGCAGGCTTGACAGGGGGGACGAGCAGTACTTC	.	TRBJ2-7	TRBD1	TRBV2	13
CASSLTGILSTDTQYF	TGCGCCAGCAGCTTAACAGGGATTCTTAGCACAGATACGCAGTATTTT	.	TRBJ2-3	.	TRBV5-1	16
CASSSGQGEETQYF	TGCGCCAGCAGCTCGGGACAGGGGGAAGAGACCCAGTACTTC	.	TRBJ2-5	TRBD1	TRBV5-1	14
CASSRDRALYGYTF	TGTGCCAGCAGCCGGGACAGGGCCCTCTATGGCTACACCTTC	.	TRBJ1-2	TRBD1	TRBV12-3/TRBV12-4	14
CASSLGHREMFGEQYF	TGCGCCAGCAGCTTGGGCCACAGGGAGATGTTTGGCGAGCAGTACTTC	few	TRBJ2-7	.	TRBV5-1	16
CASSPTGAVNTEAFF	TGTGCCAGCAGCCCCACAGGGGCGGTGAACACTGAAGCTTTCTTT	.	TRBJ1-1	TRBD1	TRBV7-9	15
CASSLAFVGKLFF	TGTGCCAGCAGCTTAGCGTTCGTGGGAAAACTGTTTTTT	.	TRBJ1-4	.	TRBV7-8	13
CASSLSTTARNQPQHF	TGCGCCAGCAGCTTAAGTACGACAGCCCGCAATCAGCCCCAGCATTTT	few	TRBJ1-5	.	TRBV4-1	16
CASSRVGAGVGTYNEQFF	TGTGCCAGCAGCCGGGTGGGGGCAGGGGTTGGGACCTACAATGAGCAGTTCTTC	few	TRBJ2-1	.	TRBV9	18
CASSLTSLGRETQYF	TGCGCCAGCAGCTTGACTAGTCTGGGAAGGGAGACCCAGTACTTC	.	TRBJ2-5	.	TRBV5-1	15
CASSDRDQGRIEAFF	TGTGCCAGCAGTGATAGGGATCAGGGTCGGATTGAAGCTTTCTTT	many	TRBJ1-1	.	TRBV28	15
CSASGLAGVRYNEQFF	TGCAGTGCAAGTGGACTAGCGGGAGTTCGGTACAATGAGCAGTTCTTC	.	TRBJ2-1	TRBD2	TRBV20-1	16
CASRRGGANTGELFF	TGTGCCAGCAGACGGGGGGGCGCGAACACCGGGGAGCTGTTTTTT	few	TRBJ2-2	TRBD2	TRBV6-1	15
CASSPMVHAGEQYF	TGTGCCAGCAGCCCAATGGTACACGCGGGCGAGCAGTACTTC	.	TRBJ2-7	.	TRBV3-1	14
CASSATQQETQYF	TGCGCCAGCAGCGCTACCCAGCAAGAGACCCAGTACTTC	.	TRBJ2-5	.	TRBV5-1	13
CASSLTGLAAYQETQYF	TGTGCCAGCAGTTTAACAGGACTAGCGGCCTACCAAGAGACCCAGTACTTC	few	TRBJ2-5	TRBD2	TRBV27	17
CASSQGQGAREKLFF	TGCGCCAGCAGCCAAGGACAGGGGGCGCGGGAAAAACTGTTTTTT	once	TRBJ1-4	TRBD1	TRBV4-1	15
CASSTGLTSGRAAKNIQYF	TGCGCCAGCAGTACTGGCCTGACTAGCGGGAGGGCGGCCAAAAACATTCAGTACTTC	.	TRBJ2-4	TRBD2	TRBV5-1	19
CASSPRLAGTYNEQFF	TGTGCCAGCAGCCCGCGACTAGCGGGGACCTACAATGAGCAGTTCTTC	few	TRBJ2-1	TRBD2	TRBV7-7	16
CASSQVPFWEQYF	TGTGCCAGCAGCCAAGTCCCTTTTTGGGAGCAGTACTTC	.	TRBJ2-7	.	TRBV3-1	13
CASSRRQGGTDTQYF	TGTGCCAGCAGTCGACGACAGGGGGGTACAGATACGCAGTATTTT	.	TRBJ2-3	TRBD1	TRBV6-1	15
CASRITGTTEQFF	TGTGCCAGCAGAATCACAGGGACTACTGAGCAGTTCTTC	.	TRBJ2-1	.	TRBV12-3/TRBV12-4	13
CASSVAREGTEAFF	TGTGCCAGCAGCGTAGCTCGGGAAGGAACTGAAGCTTTCTTT	few	TRBJ1-1	.	TRBV9	14
CASSEGLSNEKLFF	TGTGCCAGCAGTGAAGGCCTTTCTAATGAAAAACTGTTTTTT	once	TRBJ1-4	.	TRBV25-1	14
CASSQAAGLPSDYTF	TGTGCCAGCAGCCAAGCCGCCGGGCTCCCCAGCGACTACACCTTC	few	TRBJ1-2	.	TRBV3-1	15
CASSSNLGETQYF	TGTGCCAGCAGCTCAAACTTAGGAGAGACCCAGTACTTC	few	TRBJ2-5	.	TRBV7-2	13
CASSLNHTEAFF	TGTGCCAGCAGTTTAAATCACACTGAAGCTTTCTTT	.	TRBJ1-1	.	TRBV12-3/TRBV12-4	12
CASSIAGGGGYEQYF	TGCGCCAGCAGTATAGCGGGAGGAGGTGGTTACGAGCAGTACTTC	few	TRBJ2-7	TRBD2	TRBV5-1	15
CASSLAPTGGTEAFF	TGTGCCAGCAGCTTGGCCCCGACAGGGGGCACTGAAGCTTTCTTT	.	TRBJ1-1	TRBD1	TRBV7-3	15
CASRPELMDTQYF	TGTGCCAGCAGGCCGGAACTCATGGATACGCAGTATTTT	.	TRBJ2-3	.	TRBV7-9	13
CASSTQRSSVGNIQYF	TGTGCCAGCAGCACCCAGCGATCTAGCGTTGGAAACATTCAGTACTTC	few	TRBJ2-4	.	TRBV4-2	16
CASRQESGELFF	TGTGCCAGCAGACAGGAGTCCGGGGAGCTGTTTTTT	few	TRBJ2-2	.	TRBV27	12
CASSYGVETQYF	TGTGCCAGCAGTTACGGGGTTGAGACCCAGTACTTC	few	TRBJ2-5	.	TRBV6-6	12
CATSDRTDTQYF	TGTGCCACCAGTGACCGCACAGATACGCAGTATTTT	many	TRBJ2-3	.	TRBV24-1	12
CASSSTPGGYNEQFF	TGTGCCAGCAGTTCGACGCCAGGGGGCTACAATGAGCAGTTCTTC	.	TRBJ2-1	TRBD1	TRBV12-3/TRBV12-4	15
CASTRQGVVGSYEQYF	TGTGCCAGCACACGACAGGGGGTTGTTGGGTCCTACGAGCAGTACTTC	few	TRBJ2-7	TRBD1	TRBV7-9	16
CASSATRGGYHQPQHF	TGTGCCAGCAGCGCGACGAGGGGGGGGTATCACCAGCCCCAGCATTTT	.	TRBJ1-5	.	TRBV11-2	16
CAIKDAGGDLNSPLHF	TGTGCCATCAAAGATGCAGGGGGGGACCTAAATTCACCCCTCCACTTT	few	TRBJ1-6	TRBD1	TRBV10-3	16
CAWSFPAGGEGTNQPQHF	TGTGCCTGGAGTTTCCCTGCTGGGGGCGAAGGGACCAATCAGCCCCAGCATTTT	.	TRBJ1-5	.	TRBV30	18
CASRPGGRSNQPQHF	TGTGCCAGCAGACCCGGGGGCCGGAGCAATCAGCCCCAGCATTTT	.	TRBJ1-5	.	TRBV27	15
CSADKLAGVLNEQFF	TGCAGTGCTGACAAACTAGCGGGAGTACTAAATGAGCAGTTCTTC	few	TRBJ2-1	TRBD2	TRBV20-1	15
CASQTGTSAYEQYF	TGTGCCAGCCAAACCGGGACTAGCGCCTACGAGCAGTACTTC	.	TRBJ2-7	TRBD2	TRBV6-2/TRBV6-3	14